Listed below are T cell receptor beta chains from one sample, sequenced in a study of cytomegalovirus exposure and HLA in healthy donors. Sequencing was performed with immunoSEQ multiplex PCR; in TCRdb, only in-frame clones are kept and a portion is missing. The table lists about 150,000 clones, roughly 77% of them singletons. The sequenced sample was PBMCs. These receptors were collected from a man between 25 and 39 years old in good health and CMV-seropositive. The CDR3 runs from the conserved cysteine through the conserved F or W. Fields, in order: CDR3 protein, CDR3 DNA, J gene, V gene, clone size, D gene. The D gene is left open where the match is weak. For some rows the clone size is stated as once, few or many, or as a class when expanded; others skip it.

CDR3 protein: CASSYSIEPSYEQYF
CDR3 DNA: TGTGCCAGCAGCTACAGCATCGAGCCCTCCTACGAGCAGTACTTC
J gene: TRBJ2-7
V gene: TRBV7-2
clone size: NA
D gene: NA

CDR3 protein: CASGGGPWTNTEAFF
CDR3 DNA: TGTGCTAGTGGGGGGGGGCCATGGACGAACACTGAAGCTTTCTTT
J gene: TRBJ1-1
V gene: TRBV11-3
clone size: NA
D gene: NA

CDR3 protein: CASSSRLTSGNTIYF
CDR3 DNA: TGTGCCAGCAGCTCCCGACTGACCTCTGGAAACACCATATATTTT
J gene: TRBJ1-3
V gene: TRBV9
clone size: NA
D gene: NA

CDR3 protein: CASSGTNTEAFF
CDR3 DNA: TGTGCCAGCTCTGGCACGAACACTGAAGCTTTCTTT
J gene: TRBJ1-1
V gene: TRBV18
clone size: NA
D gene: NA

CDR3 protein: CASKRQRDMNTEAFF
CDR3 DNA: TGTGCCAGTAAGCGACAGAGAGACATGAACACTGAAGCTTTCTTT
J gene: TRBJ1-1
V gene: TRBV19
clone size: few
D gene: NA

CDR3 protein: CASSLLAENTGELFF
CDR3 DNA: TGCGCCAGCAGCCTGCTAGCGGAGAACACCGGGGAGCTGTTTTTT
J gene: TRBJ2-2
V gene: TRBV4-3
clone size: NA
D gene: TRBD2

CDR3 protein: CASSPTTGVEKLFF
CDR3 DNA: TGTGCCAGCTCACCAACTACAGGGGTTGAAAAACTGTTTTTT
J gene: TRBJ1-4
V gene: TRBV18
clone size: NA
D gene: TRBD1

CDR3 protein: CAGGQGDSNQPQHF
CDR3 DNA: TGTGCCGGGGGACAGGGGGATAGCAATCAGCCCCAGCATTTT
J gene: TRBJ1-5
V gene: TRBV6-6
clone size: NA
D gene: TRBD1

CDR3 protein: CASSPTGGASDTQYF
CDR3 DNA: TGTGCCAGCAGCCCGACAGGGGGCGCTTCAGATACGCAGTATTTT
J gene: TRBJ2-3
V gene: TRBV27
clone size: NA
D gene: TRBD1

CDR3 protein: CATSRDLMSNQPQHF
CDR3 DNA: TGTGCCACCAGCAGAGATCTAATGAGCAATCAGCCCCAGCATTTT
J gene: TRBJ1-5
V gene: TRBV15
clone size: NA
D gene: NA

CDR3 protein: CAISDSRTGRGETQYF
CDR3 DNA: TGTGCCATCAGCGACTCGCGGACAGGGAGGGGAGAGACCCAGTACTTC
J gene: TRBJ2-5
V gene: TRBV10-3
clone size: NA
D gene: NA

CDR3 protein: CVGSGRNQETQYF
CDR3 DNA: TGTGTTGGGAGCGGAAGAAACCAAGAGACCCAGTACTTC
J gene: TRBJ2-5
V gene: TRBV30
clone size: NA
D gene: NA

CDR3 protein: CASSLGPGQGVVGYTF
CDR3 DNA: TGCGCCAGCAGCTTGGGCCCGGGACAGGGGGTTGTTGGCTACACCTTC
J gene: TRBJ1-2
V gene: TRBV5-1
clone size: NA
D gene: TRBD1

CDR3 protein: CASSPHGQGDGQPQHF
CDR3 DNA: TGCGCCAGCAGCCCCCACGGACAGGGGGACGGGCAGCCCCAGCATTTT
J gene: TRBJ1-5
V gene: TRBV4-1
clone size: NA
D gene: TRBD1

CDR3 protein: CASTRRDKPYEQYF
CDR3 DNA: TGTGCCAGTACCCGCCGGGACAAACCCTACGAGCAGTACTTC
J gene: TRBJ2-7
V gene: TRBV19
clone size: NA
D gene: NA

CDR3 protein: CSAGGSRRNNEQFF
CDR3 DNA: TGCAGCGCCGGGGGGAGTCGGAGAAACAATGAGCAGTTCTTC
J gene: TRBJ2-1
V gene: TRBV29-1
clone size: NA
D gene: TRBD2

CDR3 protein: CASSLGPWGGETEAFF
CDR3 DNA: TGTGCCAGCAGCTTAGGCCCCTGGGGGGGCGAAACTGAAGCTTTCTTT
J gene: TRBJ1-1
V gene: TRBV13
clone size: few
D gene: NA

CDR3 protein: CATISGTNTGELFF
CDR3 DNA: TGTGCCACCATTAGCGGGACGAACACCGGGGAGCTGTTTTTT
J gene: TRBJ2-2
V gene: TRBV6-1
clone size: NA
D gene: TRBD2

CDR3 protein: CASSPPRDRDDGYTF
CDR3 DNA: TGTGCCAGCAGCCCACCCCGGGACAGGGACGATGGCTACACCTTC
J gene: TRBJ1-2
V gene: TRBV21-1
clone size: NA
D gene: NA

CDR3 protein: CASSLFSRGQPQHF
CDR3 DNA: TGTGCCAGCAGTTTATTTAGCAGGGGCCAGCCCCAGCATTTT
J gene: TRBJ1-5
V gene: TRBV28
clone size: NA
D gene: NA

CDR3 protein: CAWSADRVAEKLFF
CDR3 DNA: TGTGCCTGGAGTGCGGACAGGGTAGCTGAAAAACTGTTTTTT
J gene: TRBJ1-4
V gene: TRBV30
clone size: NA
D gene: TRBD1

CDR3 protein: CASSLGKQGQLDDWYF
CDR3 DNA: TGCGCCAGCAGCTTGGGTAAACAGGGACAGCTGGACGATTGGTACTTC
J gene: TRBJ2-7
V gene: TRBV5-1
clone size: few
D gene: TRBD1

CDR3 protein: CASSYSQIDTQYF
CDR3 DNA: TGTGCCAGCAGTTACTCGCAGATAGATACGCAGTATTTT
J gene: TRBJ2-3
V gene: TRBV6-5
clone size: NA
D gene: NA

CDR3 protein: CASSPSGQPATTDQETQYF
CDR3 DNA: TGCGCCAGCAGCCCTTCCGGACAGCCTGCCACTACAGACCAAGAGACCCAGTACTTC
J gene: TRBJ2-5
V gene: TRBV4-1
clone size: NA
D gene: NA

CDR3 protein: CASSFPTSGNTGELFF
CDR3 DNA: TGTGCCAGCAGTTTCCCGACTAGCGGGAACACCGGGGAGCTGTTTTTT
J gene: TRBJ2-2
V gene: TRBV28
clone size: NA
D gene: TRBD2

CDR3 protein: CASSPLDQGQVNTEAFF
CDR3 DNA: TGTGCCAGTAGTCCCCTCGACCAGGGACAGGTAAACACTGAAGCTTTCTTT
J gene: TRBJ1-1
V gene: TRBV19
clone size: once
D gene: TRBD1

CDR3 protein: CASSHVDRRGEQYF
CDR3 DNA: TGCGCCAGCAGCCACGTGGACAGGCGGGGAGAGCAGTACTTC
J gene: TRBJ2-7
V gene: TRBV4-3
clone size: NA
D gene: NA

CDR3 protein: CASSLVRGRTYEQYF
CDR3 DNA: TGCGCCAGCAGCTTGGTGCGGGGGCGAACCTACGAGCAGTACTTC
J gene: TRBJ2-7
V gene: TRBV5-1
clone size: few
D gene: NA

CDR3 protein: CASSPSVTNTYEQYF
CDR3 DNA: TGCGCCAGCAGCCCATCCGTGACTAACACCTACGAGCAGTACTTC
J gene: TRBJ2-7
V gene: TRBV5-1
clone size: NA
D gene: NA

CDR3 protein: CASTQMAGGQPQHF
CDR3 DNA: TGTGCCAGCACCCAAATGGCGGGGGGTCAGCCCCAGCATTTT
J gene: TRBJ1-5
V gene: TRBV28
clone size: NA
D gene: NA